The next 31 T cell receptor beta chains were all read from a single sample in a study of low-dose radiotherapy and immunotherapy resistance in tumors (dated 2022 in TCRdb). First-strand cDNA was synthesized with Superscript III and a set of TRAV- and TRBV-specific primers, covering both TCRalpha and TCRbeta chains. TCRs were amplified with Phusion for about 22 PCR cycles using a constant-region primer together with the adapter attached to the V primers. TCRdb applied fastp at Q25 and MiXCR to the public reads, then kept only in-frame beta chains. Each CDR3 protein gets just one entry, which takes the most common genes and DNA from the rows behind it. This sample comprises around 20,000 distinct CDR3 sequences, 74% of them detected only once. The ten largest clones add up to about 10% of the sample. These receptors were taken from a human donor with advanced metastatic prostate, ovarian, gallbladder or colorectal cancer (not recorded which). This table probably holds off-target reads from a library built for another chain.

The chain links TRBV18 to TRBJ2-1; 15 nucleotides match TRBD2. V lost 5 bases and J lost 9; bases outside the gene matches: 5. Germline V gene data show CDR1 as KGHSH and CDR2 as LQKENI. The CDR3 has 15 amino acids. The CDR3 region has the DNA TGTGCCAGCTCATCGGGACTAGCGGGAGGAGGTGAGCAGTTCTTC. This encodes CASSSGLAGGGEQFF.

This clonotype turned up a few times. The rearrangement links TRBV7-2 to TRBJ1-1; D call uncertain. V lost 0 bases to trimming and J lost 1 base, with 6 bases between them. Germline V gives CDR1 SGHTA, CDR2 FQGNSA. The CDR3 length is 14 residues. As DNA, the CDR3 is TGTGCCAGCAGCTTAGCTGGCAGGAACACTGAAGCTTTCTTT. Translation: CASSLAGRNTEAFF.

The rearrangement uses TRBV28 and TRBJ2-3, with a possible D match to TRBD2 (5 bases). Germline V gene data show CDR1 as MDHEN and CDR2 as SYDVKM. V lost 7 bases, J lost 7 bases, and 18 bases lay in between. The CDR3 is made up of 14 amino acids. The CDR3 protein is CASNGEGIGHTQYF. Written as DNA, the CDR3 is TGTGCCAGCAACGGAGAGGGAATAGGACATACGCAGTATTTT.

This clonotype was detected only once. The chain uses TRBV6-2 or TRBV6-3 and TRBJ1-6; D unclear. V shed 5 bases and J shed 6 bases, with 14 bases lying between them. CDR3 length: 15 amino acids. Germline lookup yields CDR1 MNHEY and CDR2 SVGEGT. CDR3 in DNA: TGTGCCAGCAGTGATAGGTGGCCGGCTAATTCACCCCTCCACTTT. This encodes CASSDRWPANSPLHF.

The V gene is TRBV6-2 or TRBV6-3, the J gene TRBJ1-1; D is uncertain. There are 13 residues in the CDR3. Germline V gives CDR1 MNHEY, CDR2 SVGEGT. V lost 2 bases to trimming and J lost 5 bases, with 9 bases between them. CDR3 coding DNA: TGTGCCAGCAGTTACAAGAGTGTAACTGAAGCTTTCTTT. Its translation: CASSYKSVTEAFF.

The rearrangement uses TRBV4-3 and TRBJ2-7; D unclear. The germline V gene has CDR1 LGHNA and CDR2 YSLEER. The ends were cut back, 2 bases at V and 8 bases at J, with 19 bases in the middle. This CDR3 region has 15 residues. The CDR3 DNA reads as TGCGCCAGCAGCCAACACACATCACAAGGGATTCAGCAGTACTTC. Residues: CASSQHTSQGIQQYF.

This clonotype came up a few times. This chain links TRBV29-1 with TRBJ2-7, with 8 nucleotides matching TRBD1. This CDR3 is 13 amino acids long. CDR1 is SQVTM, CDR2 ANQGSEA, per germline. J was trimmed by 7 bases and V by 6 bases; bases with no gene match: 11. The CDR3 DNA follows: TGCAGCGTGCGAACAGGGGGTAAGAGGGAGCAGTACTTC. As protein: CSVRTGGKREQYF.

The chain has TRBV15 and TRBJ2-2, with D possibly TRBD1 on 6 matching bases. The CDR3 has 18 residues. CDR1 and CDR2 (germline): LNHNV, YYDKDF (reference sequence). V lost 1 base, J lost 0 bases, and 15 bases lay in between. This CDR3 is CATSRGPGQSTNTGELFF. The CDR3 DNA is TGTGCCACCAGCAGAGGACCCGGACAGTCCACGAACACCGGGGAGCTGTTTTTT. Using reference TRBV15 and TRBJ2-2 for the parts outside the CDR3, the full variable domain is DAMVIQNPRYQVTQFGKPVTLSCSQTLNHNVMYWYQQKSSQAPKLLFHYYDKDFNNEADTPDNFQSRRPNTSFCFLDIRSPGLGDTAMYLCATSRGPGQSTNTGELFFGEGSRLTVL.

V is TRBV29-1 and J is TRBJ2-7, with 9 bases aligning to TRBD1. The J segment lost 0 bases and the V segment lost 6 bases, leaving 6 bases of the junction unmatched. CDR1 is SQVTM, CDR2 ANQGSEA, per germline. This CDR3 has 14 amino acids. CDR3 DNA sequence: TGCAGCGTAACCGGGACAGGGAGCTCCTACGAGCAGTACTTC. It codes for CSVTGTGSSYEQYF.

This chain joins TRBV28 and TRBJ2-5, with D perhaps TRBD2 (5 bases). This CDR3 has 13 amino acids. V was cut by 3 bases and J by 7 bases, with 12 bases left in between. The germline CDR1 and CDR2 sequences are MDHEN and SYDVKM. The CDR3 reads CASSLGLEGTQYF. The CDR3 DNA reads TGTGCCAGCAGTTTGGGCCTTGAGGGGACCCAGTACTTC.

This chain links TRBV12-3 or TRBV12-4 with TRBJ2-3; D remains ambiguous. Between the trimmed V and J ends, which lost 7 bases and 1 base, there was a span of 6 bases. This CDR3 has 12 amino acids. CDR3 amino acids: CASTTGTDTQYF. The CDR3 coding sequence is TGTGCCAGCACTACCGGCACAGATACGCAGTATTTT.

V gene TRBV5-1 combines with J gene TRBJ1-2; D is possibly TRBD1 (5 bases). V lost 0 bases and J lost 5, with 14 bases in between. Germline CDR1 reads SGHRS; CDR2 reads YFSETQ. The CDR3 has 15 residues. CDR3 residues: CASSLGTWDVYGYTF. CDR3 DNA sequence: TGCGCCAGCAGCTTGGGTACCTGGGACGTGTATGGCTACACCTTC.

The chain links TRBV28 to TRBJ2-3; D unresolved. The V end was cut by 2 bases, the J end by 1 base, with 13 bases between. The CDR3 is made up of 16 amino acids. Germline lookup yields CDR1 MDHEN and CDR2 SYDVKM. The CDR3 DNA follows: TGTGCCAGCAGTTTACCTAGATCCCTTGGCACAGATACGCAGTATTTT. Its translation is CASSLPRSLGTDTQYF.

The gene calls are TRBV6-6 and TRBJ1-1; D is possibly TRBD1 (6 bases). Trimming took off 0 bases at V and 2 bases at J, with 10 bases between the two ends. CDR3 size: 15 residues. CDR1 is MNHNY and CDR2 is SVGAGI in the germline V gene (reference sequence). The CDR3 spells CASSYSRGANTEAFF. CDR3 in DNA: TGTGCCAGCAGTTACTCGCGGGGGGCTAACACTGAAGCTTTCTTT.

The CDR3 is CASSHDSSNQPQHF. The CDR3 nucleotides are TGTGCCAGCAGCCACGACAGTAGCAATCAGCCCCAGCATTTT. The V gene is TRBV28, the J gene TRBJ1-5, with D possibly TRBD1 on 5 matching bases. The CDR3 sequence is 14 residues long. V was shortened by 6 bases and J by 0 bases, with 9 bases between the two germline ends. Germline V gene data show CDR1 as MDHEN and CDR2 as SYDVKM.

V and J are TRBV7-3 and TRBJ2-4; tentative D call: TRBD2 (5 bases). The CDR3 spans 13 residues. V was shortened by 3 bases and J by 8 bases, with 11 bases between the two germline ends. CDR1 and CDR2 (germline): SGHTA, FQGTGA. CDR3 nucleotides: TGTGCCAGCAGCTTCGGGGTTGAGGACATTCAGTACTTC. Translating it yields CASSFGVEDIQYF.

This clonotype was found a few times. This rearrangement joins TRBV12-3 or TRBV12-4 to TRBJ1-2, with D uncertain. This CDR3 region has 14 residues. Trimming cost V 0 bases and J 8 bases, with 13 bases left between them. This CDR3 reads CASSLAAQRTGYTF. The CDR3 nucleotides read TGTGCCAGCAGTTTAGCGGCCCAGAGGACCGGCTACACCTTC.

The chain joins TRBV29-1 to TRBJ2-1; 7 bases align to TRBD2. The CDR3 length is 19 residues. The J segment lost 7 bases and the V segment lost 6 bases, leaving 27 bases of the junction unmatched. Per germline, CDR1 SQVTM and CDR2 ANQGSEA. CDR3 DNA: TGCAGCGTCGTAACCGGGACTACTAACCCGGTTAGTCGGTGGAATGAGCAGTTCTTC. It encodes CSVVTGTTNPVSRWNEQFF.

The CDR3 DNA sequence: TGTGCCAGCAGTGAAATCGGACCGCAGTACTTC. Translating gives CASSEIGPQYF. The chain carries TRBV6-6 and TRBJ2-7; D ambiguous. In germline, CDR1 is MNHNY, CDR2 SVGAGI (reference sequence). This CDR3 region has 11 residues. With 5 bases removed from V and 9 bases from J, the gap between germline ends came to 11 bases.

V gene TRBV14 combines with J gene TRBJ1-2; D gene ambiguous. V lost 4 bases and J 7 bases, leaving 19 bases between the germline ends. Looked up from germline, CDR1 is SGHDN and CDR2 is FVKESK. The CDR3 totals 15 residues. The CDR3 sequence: CASSPFRVAASGYTF. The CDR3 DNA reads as TGTGCCAGCAGCCCATTCCGCGTTGCGGCATCTGGCTACACCTTC.

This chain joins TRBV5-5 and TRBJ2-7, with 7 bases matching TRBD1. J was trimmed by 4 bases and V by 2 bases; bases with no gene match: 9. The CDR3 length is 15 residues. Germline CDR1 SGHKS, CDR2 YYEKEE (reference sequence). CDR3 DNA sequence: TGTGCCAGCAGCTTCTCCGACAGGGTGGATTACGAGCAGTACTTC. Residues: CASSFSDRVDYEQYF.

CDR3 residues: CASSGNRAPFYEQYF. As DNA, the CDR3 is TGTGCCAGTAGCGGCAACAGGGCCCCCTTCTACGAGCAGTACTTC. The J gene is TRBJ2-7, the V gene TRBV19, with D possibly matching TRBD1 (6 bases). Trimming shortened V by 6 bases and J by 3 bases, and 18 bases separated the two germline ends. The germline V gene encodes CDR1 LNHDA and CDR2 SQIVND (reference sequence). The CDR3 covers 15 residues.

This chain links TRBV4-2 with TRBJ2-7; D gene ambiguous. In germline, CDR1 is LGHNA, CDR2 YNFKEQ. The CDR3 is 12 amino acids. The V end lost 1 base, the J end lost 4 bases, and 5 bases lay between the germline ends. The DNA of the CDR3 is TGTGCCAGCAGCCAAGGACCATACGAGCAGTACTTC. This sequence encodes CASSQGPYEQYF.

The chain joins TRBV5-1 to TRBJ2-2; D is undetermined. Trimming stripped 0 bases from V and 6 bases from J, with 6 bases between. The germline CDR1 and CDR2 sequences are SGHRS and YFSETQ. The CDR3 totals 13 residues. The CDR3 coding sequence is TGCGCCAGCAGCTTGGATGGGTCCGGGGAGCTGTTTTTT. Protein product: CASSLDGSGELFF.

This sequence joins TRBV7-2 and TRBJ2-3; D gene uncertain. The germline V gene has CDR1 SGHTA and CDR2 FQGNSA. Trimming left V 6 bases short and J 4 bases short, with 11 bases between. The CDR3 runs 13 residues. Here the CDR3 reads CASSIYGPDTQYF. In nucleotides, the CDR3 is TGTGCCAGCAGTATCTACGGACCAGATACGCAGTATTTT.

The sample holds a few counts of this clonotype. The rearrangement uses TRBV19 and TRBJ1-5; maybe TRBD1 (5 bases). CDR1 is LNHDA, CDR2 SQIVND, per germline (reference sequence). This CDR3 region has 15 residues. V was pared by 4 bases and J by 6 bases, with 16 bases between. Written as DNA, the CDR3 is TGTGCCAGTAGTACCCCCGGCGGGGCGGGTCAGCCCCAGCATTTT. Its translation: CASSTPGGAGQPQHF.

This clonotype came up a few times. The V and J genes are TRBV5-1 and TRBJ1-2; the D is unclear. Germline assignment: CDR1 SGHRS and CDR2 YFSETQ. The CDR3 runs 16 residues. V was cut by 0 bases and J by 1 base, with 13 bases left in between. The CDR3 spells CASSLGGNRLNYGYTF. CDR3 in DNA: TGCGCCAGCAGCTTGGGTGGAAACCGTCTTAACTATGGCTACACCTTC.

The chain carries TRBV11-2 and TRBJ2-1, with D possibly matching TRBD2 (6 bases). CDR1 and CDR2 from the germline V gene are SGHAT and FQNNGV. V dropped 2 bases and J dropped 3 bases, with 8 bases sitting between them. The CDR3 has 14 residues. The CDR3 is CASSLYGSYNEQFF. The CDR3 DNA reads TGTGCCAGCAGCTTATACGGGAGCTACAATGAGCAGTTCTTC. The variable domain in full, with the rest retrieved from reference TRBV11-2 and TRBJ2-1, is EAGVAQSPRYKIIEKRQSVAFWCNPISGHATLYWYQQILGQGPKLLIQFQNNGVVDDSQLPKDRFSAERLKGVDSTLKIQPAKLEDSAVYLCASSLYGSYNEQFFGPGTRLTVL.

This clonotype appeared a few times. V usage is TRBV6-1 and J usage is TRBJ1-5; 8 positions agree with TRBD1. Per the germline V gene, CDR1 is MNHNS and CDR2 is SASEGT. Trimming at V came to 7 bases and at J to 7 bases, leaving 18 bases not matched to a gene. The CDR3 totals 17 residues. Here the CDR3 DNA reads TGTGCCAGCACCCATAGTCGGGGGGACAGGATACGCCAGCCCCAGCATTTT. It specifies CASTHSRGDRIRQPQHF.

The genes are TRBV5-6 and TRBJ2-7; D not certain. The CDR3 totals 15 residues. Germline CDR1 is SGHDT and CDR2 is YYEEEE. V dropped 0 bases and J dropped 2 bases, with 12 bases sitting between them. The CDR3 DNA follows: TGTGCCAGCAGCTTGGTGGCCCCCAGGACCTACGAGCAGTACTTC. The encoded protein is CASSLVAPRTYEQYF.

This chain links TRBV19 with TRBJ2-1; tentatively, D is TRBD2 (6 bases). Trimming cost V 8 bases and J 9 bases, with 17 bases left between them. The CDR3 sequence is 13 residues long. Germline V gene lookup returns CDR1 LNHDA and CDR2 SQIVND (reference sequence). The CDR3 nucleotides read TGTGCCAGTTCCCCCGGAGGGGTGGGTGAGCAGTTCTTC. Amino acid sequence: CASSPGGVGEQFF.